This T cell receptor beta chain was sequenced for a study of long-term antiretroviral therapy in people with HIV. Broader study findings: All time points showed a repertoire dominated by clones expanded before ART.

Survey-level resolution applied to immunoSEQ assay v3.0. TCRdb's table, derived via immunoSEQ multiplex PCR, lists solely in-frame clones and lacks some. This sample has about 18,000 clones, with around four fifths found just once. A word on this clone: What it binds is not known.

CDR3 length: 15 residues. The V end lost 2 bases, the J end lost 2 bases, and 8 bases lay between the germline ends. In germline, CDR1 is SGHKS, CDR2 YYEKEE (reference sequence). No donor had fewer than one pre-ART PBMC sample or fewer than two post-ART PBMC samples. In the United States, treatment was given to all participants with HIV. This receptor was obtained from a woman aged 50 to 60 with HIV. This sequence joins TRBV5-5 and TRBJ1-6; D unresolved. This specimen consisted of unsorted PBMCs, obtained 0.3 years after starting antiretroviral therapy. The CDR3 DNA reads TGTGCCAGCAGCTTATTAAGAACCTATAATTCACCCCTCCACTTT. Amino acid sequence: CASSLLRTYNSPLHF.